This T cell receptor beta chain originates from a study of molecular identifiers for immune sequencing clone quantification. Study findings and constraints: Clones carrying above 20 RNA copies accounted for over 99% of effector molecules, under 1% in naive cells.

This clonotype was seen at least ten times. What it binds is not known. Bulk TCR libraries used previously described methods and listed TCR primers. From the PCR reads, TCRdb called clonotypes with MiXCR, one entry per CDR3 protein. Of some 650,000 distinct CDR3 sequences in the sample, nearly 20% were seen once. The CDR3 sequence is 17 residues long. Per the germline V gene, CDR1 is SGHTA and CDR2 is FQGNSA. Trimming removed 5 bases from V and 0 bases from J, with 17 bases in between. This rearrangement joins TRBV7-2 to TRBJ1-5; no firm D call. This sequence was found in a human donor in good health. Some libraries in this study had Jurkat cell RNA spiked in. The sample consisted of naive CD8+ T cells from blood, with Jurkat cell RNA spiked in. The subset: FACS-sorted CD8+CD4-CCR7+CD45RA+ naive T cells. The CDR3 DNA reads as TGTGCCAGCAGCCTGGGCGCGGCACTGGTTAGCAATCAGCCCCAGCATTTT. This codes for CASSLGAALVSNQPQHF.